The sequence of this T cell receptor beta chain was determined in a study of blood T cells in healthy people across ages. Between the trimmed V and J ends, which lost 6 bases and 8 bases, there was a span of 16 bases. Germline-derived CDR1 and CDR2 are DFQATT and SNEGSKA (reference sequence). This CDR3 comprises 13 residues. A sample-barcoded 5' primer and a J-beta primer mix were used in a second PCR of roughly 7 to 11 cycles. TCRdb ran MiXCR on the 5' RACE reads and lists one entry per CDR3 protein. The table includes some 700,000 distinct CDR3 sequences, about 20% detected once. Sample: blood. This receptor was identified in a man between 65 and 80 years old in good health. The rearrangement joins TRBV20-1 to TRBJ1-4; D is uncertain. The CDR3 nucleotides are TGCAGTGCCGCGAAGGATGGGGAAGAAAAACTGTTTTTT. Translating it yields CSAAKDGEEKLFF.